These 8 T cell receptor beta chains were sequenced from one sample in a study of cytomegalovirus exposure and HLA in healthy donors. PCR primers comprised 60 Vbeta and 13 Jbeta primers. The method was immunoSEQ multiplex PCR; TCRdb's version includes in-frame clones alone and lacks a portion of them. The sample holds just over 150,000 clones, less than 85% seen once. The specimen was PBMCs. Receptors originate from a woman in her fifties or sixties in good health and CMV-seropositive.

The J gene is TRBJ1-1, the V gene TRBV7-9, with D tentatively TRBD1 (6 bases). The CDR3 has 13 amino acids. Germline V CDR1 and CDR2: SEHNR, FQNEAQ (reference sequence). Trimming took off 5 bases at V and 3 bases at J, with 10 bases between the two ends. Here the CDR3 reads CASSGQGHTEAFF. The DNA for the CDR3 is TGTGCCAGCAGCGGGCAGGGGCACACTGAAGCTTTCTTT.

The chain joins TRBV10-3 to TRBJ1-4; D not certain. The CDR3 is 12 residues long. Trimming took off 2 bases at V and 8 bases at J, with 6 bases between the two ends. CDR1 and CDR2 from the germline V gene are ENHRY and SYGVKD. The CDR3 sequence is CAISEREEKLFF. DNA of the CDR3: TGTGCCATCAGTGAGCGGGAAGAAAAACTGTTTTTT.

The CDR3 sequence is CASSPGTSASDTQYF. The CDR3, as DNA: TGTGCCAGCAGCCCCGGGACTAGCGCGTCAGATACGCAGTATTTT. V and J are TRBV5-5 and TRBJ2-3; 10 bases align to TRBD2. Germline V gives CDR1 SGHKS, CDR2 YYEKEE (reference sequence). This CDR3 is built from 15 residues. The ends lost 4 bases at V and 4 bases at J; junction bases unmatched: 6.

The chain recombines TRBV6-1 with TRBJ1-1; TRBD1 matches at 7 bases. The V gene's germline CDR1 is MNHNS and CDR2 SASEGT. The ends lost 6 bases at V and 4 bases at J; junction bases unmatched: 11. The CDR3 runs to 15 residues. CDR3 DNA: TGTGCCAGCAGAAACCTCGCAGGGGGTTCCACTGAAGCTTTCTTT. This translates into CASRNLAGGSTEAFF.

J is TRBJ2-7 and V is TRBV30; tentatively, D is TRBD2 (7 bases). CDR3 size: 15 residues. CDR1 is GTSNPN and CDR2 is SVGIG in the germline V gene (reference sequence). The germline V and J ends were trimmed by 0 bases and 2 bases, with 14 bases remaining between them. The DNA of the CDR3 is TGTGCCTGGAGTGTAGGGGGGGGCAGAGCCTACGAGCAGTACTTC. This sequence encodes CAWSVGGGRAYEQYF. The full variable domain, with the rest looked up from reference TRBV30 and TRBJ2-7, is SQTIHQWPATLVQPVGSPLSLECTVEGTSNPNLYWYRQAAGRGLQLLFYSVGIGQISSEVPQNLSASRPQDRQFILSSKKLLLSDSGFYLCAWSVGGGRAYEQYFGPGTRLTVT.

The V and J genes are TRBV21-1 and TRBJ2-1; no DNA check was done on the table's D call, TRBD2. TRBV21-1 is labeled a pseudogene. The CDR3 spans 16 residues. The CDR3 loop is CASSRPGGLSYNEQFF. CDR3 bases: TGTGCCAGCAGCCGACCGGGGGGGCTGTCCTACAATGAGCAGTTCTTC.

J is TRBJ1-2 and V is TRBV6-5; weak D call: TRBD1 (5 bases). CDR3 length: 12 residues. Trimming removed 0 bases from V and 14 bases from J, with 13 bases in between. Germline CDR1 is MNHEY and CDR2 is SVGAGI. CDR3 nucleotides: TGTGCCAGCAGTTACTCGGGGGGGAGAACTACCTTC. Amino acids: CASSYSGGRTTF.

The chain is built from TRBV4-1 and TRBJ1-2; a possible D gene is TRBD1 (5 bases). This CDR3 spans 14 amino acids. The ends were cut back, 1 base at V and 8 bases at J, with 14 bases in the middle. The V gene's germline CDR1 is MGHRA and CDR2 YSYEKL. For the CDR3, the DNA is TGCGCCAGCAGCCAAGTGCAGGGAATAGACGGCTACACCTTC. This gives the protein CASSQVQGIDGYTF.